The present TCR beta chain was sequenced within a study of shared clonotypes between healthy human individuals (dated by TCRdb to 2020 to 2021). With regard to the full study: A couple of women and a few men aged 18 to 49 years were included in the cohort. Per donor, three plates each were used for CD4 naive and CD4 memory, two for CD8 naive, and one for CD8 memory. The study deeply sequenced blood TCR repertoires of five healthy adults to estimate repertoire size and the extent of clonotype sharing between individuals. To increase sequencing depth and limit assay-specific biases, TCR repertoire library preparation and sequencing were carried out by different laboratories using diverse techniques. Leukapheresis yielded between about 0.9 and 8.9 billion PBMCs per donor. Here is what the overall study found, with its caveats: Sampling was restricted to blood, and TCR repertoires in tissues likely differ from the TCR repertoires found in blood. Across a few donors, about 4.5% of naive CD4, over 3% of naive CD8, about 2.3% of memory CD4, and over 0.35% of memory CD8 clonotypes were shared. The small number of donors limited the genetic and exposure-history diversity represented. Higher generation probabilities were observed for clonotypes shared by all four sorted-subset donors than for non-shared clonotypes. Naive subsets generally had larger estimated clonotype richness than memory subsets did. Incomplete sequencing was indicated by rarefaction of sorted-subset datasets, despite the large sequencing depth. Pairwise subsampling led to the expectation that sequencing depth would affect the degree of clonotype sharing among donors.

Counted from cysteine to phenylalanine, this CDR3 has 14 amino acids. Of the read, only the CDR3 DNA is kept; its 42 bases are in frame from base 1. The germline V gene (reference sequence) gives CDR1 as LNHDA and CDR2 as SQIVND. V loses 3 bases at its end and J loses 7 bases; junction bases beyond the gene matches: 5. Using the deep immunoSEQ assay, TCR CDR3 regions were amplified from genomic DNA by multiplex PCR. For each cell subset, the extracted genomic DNA was distributed evenly across all wells of several immunoSEQ 96-well plates, and each plate served as one replicate. For sorted subsets, roughly 0.2 ug genomic DNA, equal to about 30,000 T cell genomes, was loaded into each replicate PCR. Purified libraries were quantified with a Qubit 3.0 fluorometer, sized on a Bioanalyzer 2100, and re-quantified with the KAPA Library Quantification kit. Each immunoSEQ 96-well plate was sequenced on its own single-read 150-cycle Illumina NextSeq 550 flow cell. For the original study's pipeline: Because the immunoSEQ output held only junctional sequences and lacked quality scores, the filtering could not match the filtering applied to full-length reads. To assign V/J genes and CDR3, sequences were annotated against IMGT germline references using PyIR, a Python wrapper for IgBLAST v1.9. Reads with weak V/J assignments (E-value above 1e-6), missing CDR3, stop codons, out-of-frame junctions, or ambiguous translated residues were removed. V3J clonotypes were defined as sequences sharing an identical inferred V gene, J gene, and CDR3 amino acid sequence. Percentage overlap between repertoires was computed as shared unique clonotypes divided by the size of the smaller repertoire. Richness of each repertoire was evaluated using RTK rarefaction, the Chao1 estimator, and Recon v2.1 estimates of unobserved clonotypes. OLGA was used to compute generation probabilities for all TCRbeta clonotypes that the gDNA method yielded from several donors. TCRdb obtained this table from immuneACCESS and retained in-frame rearrangements with V and J assigned. These tables miss some clones; where compared with another copy, unresolved V genes account for less than half of the shortfall, and the remainder is unexplained. The DNA was the basis for D and trimming; V, J and clone size are from that table. This sample holds some 2 million clones; just under 95% were observed only once. The ten largest clones capture 0.9% to 1.3% of the sample.

CD8 naive samples were CD45RO-negative cells positively selected for CCR7, giving a CD45RA+CCR7+ population that excluded TemRA cells. The donors were healthy, HIV-negative adults who had no recently reported acute infections or vaccinations. Only Caucasian adults living in Nashville, Tennessee, USA were represented among the donors. Blood was obtained by leukapheresis, after which PBMCs were separated by Ficoll-Histopaque density gradient centrifugation and cryopreserved in liquid nitrogen vapor phase. Analytical flow cytometry was used to check the purity and quantity of each magnetically sorted T cell population. Genomic DNA was isolated from each sorted fraction and quantified by UV absorbance on a Nanodrop 2000c. As regards this clone: No antigen is known for it. The record has no base qualities; no much larger clone is one base away.

The rearranged segments are TRBV19 and TRBJ2-1, with 8 central nucleotides matching TRBD2. The origin of this receptor is a man between 18 and 35 years old in good health. Sequencing was performed on naive CD8+ T cells sorted from blood. The cell subset or site tag for this specimen amounts to: CD45RA+CCR7+. The nucleotide sequence is given as TGTGCCAGTAGTATCGGAGCGGGAGCGAATGAGCAGTTCTTC. Translated, this is CASSIGAGANEQFF.